This paragraph covers one T cell receptor beta chain sequence. Its target is not known. The data stem from a study of T-cell reconstitution after alpha-beta-depleted transplantation in children. Findings of the study overall: Once a year had passed after transplant, T-cell counts and diversity came mostly from newly produced T cells. Roughly two months post-transplant, alpha-beta T cells reportedly originated from several hundred graft clones that had expanded. Some patients owed their high day-60 TCRbeta diversity to surviving recipient T cells and thymic progenitors.

The V end was cut by 6 bases, the J end by 2 bases, with 14 bases between. CDR1 is DFQATT, CDR2 SNEGSKA, per germline (reference sequence). The CDR3 is made up of 14 amino acids. Preparing the TCRbeta library involved the use of unique molecular identifiers. TCRdb processed the PCR reads anew with MiXCR; each CDR3 protein has one entry. The sample records 600,000 or so distinct CDR3 sequences, roughly 24% being singletons. The TCR originated in a boy under two years old who had a stem cell transplant for acute myeloid leukemia, so the T cells may come from the graft donor. Sequences were derived from PBMCs, mostly from graft donor cells, sampled 360 days after TCRalphabeta/CD19-depleted stem cell transplant. The genes are TRBV20-1 and TRBJ1-5; D perhaps matches TRBD1 (5 bases). The CDR3 nucleotides are TGCAGTGCCAAAAGGGGTAGCGGCAATCAGCCCCAGCATTTT. Protein sequence: CSAKRGSGNQPQHF.